These 23 T cell receptor beta chains share one sample of origin, sequenced in a study of blood T cell repertoires in COVID-19 (dated by TCRdb to 2019 to 2021). The library relied on the immunoSEQ multiplex PCR assay. Imported from immuneACCESS, the table was reduced by TCRdb to in-frame sequences with V and J called. These copies leave out some clones; in studies compared against another copy, an unresolved V gene accounts for under half, and the cause of the remainder is not known. The sample data list approximately 250,000 clones, and about 87% of these were observed just once. Around 1.3% of the sample belongs to the ten largest clones. The sample comprised PBMCs or T cells enriched from blood (not recorded which). The receptors come from a woman in her thirties or forties with acute COVID-19.

This rearrangement joins TRBV11-3 to TRBJ1-2, with 9 bases fitting TRBD1. This CDR3 contains 17 residues. CDR1 is SGHNT and CDR2 is YENEEA in the germline V gene. The V gene end was trimmed by 0 bases and the J gene end by 3 bases; junction bases not matched to a gene: 8. CDR3 coding DNA: TGTGCCAGCAGCTTAGAAAGACAGGGGGGAGTCTACTATGGCTACACCTTC. This codes for CASSLERQGGVYYGYTF. Complete variable domain (other parts from reference TRBV11-3 and TRBJ1-2): EAGVVQSPRYKIIEKKQPVAFWCNPISGHNTLYWYLQNLGQGPELLIRYENEEAVDDSQLPKDRFSAERLKGVDSTLKIQPAELGDSAVYLCASSLERQGGVYYGYTFGSGTRLTVV.

V and J are TRBV30 and TRBJ1-4; maybe TRBD1 (5 bases). CDR1 GTSNPN and CDR2 SVGIG come from the germline V gene (reference sequence). V lost 4 bases to trimming and J lost 12 bases, with 15 bases between them. CDR3 length: 12 amino acids. DNA for the CDR3: TGTGCCTGGAACGTATGGGCGGGACAACTGTTTTTT. It yields the protein CAWNVWAGQLFF.

The chain recombines TRBV7-2 with TRBJ2-3; no reliable D call. Germline-derived CDR1 and CDR2 are SGHTA and FQGNSA. Trimming removed 5 bases at V and 4 bases at J, with 7 bases between. The length of the CDR3 is 12 residues. This CDR3 reads CASSPLADTQYF. In DNA, the CDR3 is TGTGCCAGCAGCCCCCTTGCAGATACGCAGTATTTT.

This clone was found a few times. This CDR3 reads CANQGERQSPLHF. CDR3 nucleotide sequence: TGTGCCAATCAGGGTGAACGGCAGTCACCCCTCCACTTT. The V and J genes are TRBV7-9 and TRBJ1-6; tentative D call: TRBD1 (5 bases). Trimming cost V 10 bases and J 10 bases, with 17 bases left between them. The CDR3 extends over 13 amino acids. Germline CDR1 SEHNR, CDR2 FQNEAQ (reference sequence).

The CDR3 bases are TGTGCCAGCAGCCTCGGACAGGGTATAATTCAGCCCCAGCATTTT. Encoded protein: CASSLGQGIIQPQHF. This rearrangement joins TRBV7-9 to TRBJ1-5, with 8 bases that match TRBD1. Trimming cost V 5 bases and J 6 bases; bases outside gene matches: 9. The germline gives CDR1 SEHNR, CDR2 FQNEAQ (reference sequence). The CDR3 spans 15 residues.

The J gene is TRBJ2-5, the V gene TRBV7-9, with 8 nucleotides matching TRBD1. Trimming cost V 5 bases and J 4 bases; bases outside gene matches: 12. The CDR3 is 16 residues long. Germline V CDR1 and CDR2: SEHNR, FQNEAQ (reference sequence). The CDR3 DNA reads as TGTGCCAGCAGCCCGCACCCGGACAGGGTCCTAGAGACCCAGTACTTC. It is translated as CASSPHPDRVLETQYF.

The chain links TRBV18 to TRBJ2-2; TRBD1 agrees at 7 bases. The CDR3 runs 15 residues. CDR1 KGHSH and CDR2 LQKENI come from the germline V gene. With V trimmed by 3 bases and J by 5 bases, 6 bases remained unmatched. CDR3 coding DNA: TGTGCCAGCTCACCCTACGGGACAGAGACCGGGGAGCTGTTTTTT. It codes for CASSPYGTETGELFF.

The chain uses TRBV5-4 and TRBJ2-5; 16 bases agree with TRBD2. The junction had 9 bases not matched to a gene; V was cut back by 3 bases and J by 4 bases. Germline assignment: CDR1 SGHNT and CDR2 YYREEE (reference sequence). The CDR3 sequence is 18 residues long. As DNA, the CDR3 is TGTGCCAGCAGCTCCGGGACTAGCGGGAGGGCGGTTCGAGAGACCCAGTACTTC. This sequence encodes CASSSGTSGRAVRETQYF.

This chain joins TRBV6-2 or TRBV6-3 and TRBJ2-3; TRBD1 aligns across 9 bases. V was pared by 5 bases and J by 5 bases, with 8 bases of the junction left unmatched. Per germline, CDR1 MNHEY and CDR2 SVGEGT. The CDR3 sequence is 15 residues long. The CDR3 region is CASSPGTGLEDTQYF. For the CDR3, the DNA is TGTGCCAGCAGTCCAGGGACAGGGTTAGAAGATACGCAGTATTTT.

The table lists this clone with a count of one. This chain uses TRBV5-1 with TRBJ1-1, with TRBD1 matching over 7 bases. Trimming cost V 4 bases and J 4 bases; bases outside gene matches: 7. The germline V gene encodes CDR1 SGHRS and CDR2 YFSETQ. There are 14 residues in the CDR3. CDR3 region: CASSVQGTFTEAFF. DNA of the CDR3: TGCGCCAGCAGCGTACAGGGGACCTTCACTGAAGCTTTCTTT.

This chain joins TRBV24-1 and TRBJ2-3, with a possible D match to TRBD1 (6 bases). Germline V lookup: CDR1 KGHDR, CDR2 SFDVKD. The V end was cut by 4 bases, the J end by 6 bases, with 19 bases between. The CDR3 runs to 16 residues. The CDR3 nucleotides are TGTGCCACCAGTGAACCCGGGGCCCTCCAGGGGGATACGCAGTATTTT. Amino acid sequence: CATSEPGALQGDTQYF.

V and J are TRBV21-1 and TRBJ2-1; whether TRBD2, the table's D call, matches the DNA was not checked. TRBV21-1 is marked as a pseudogene. This CDR3 has 13 residues. CDR3 loop: CAILAGGINEQFF. For the CDR3, the DNA is TGTGCCATCCTAGCGGGGGGGATCAATGAGCAGTTCTTC.

The chain carries TRBV12-3 or TRBV12-4 and TRBJ1-2; 7 bases line up with TRBD1. This CDR3 has 12 residues. Losses at the gene ends were 8 bases for V and 7 bases for J; bases not matched to a gene: 7. The DNA of the CDR3 is TGTGCCAGCGGGACAGCTCTGGCTGGCTACACCTTC. Its protein is CASGTALAGYTF.

With regard to this clone: The same CDR3 can be traced to other DNA sequences in this sample. V usage is TRBV10-3 and J usage is TRBJ2-3, with D possibly matching TRBD2 (6 bases). The V gene's germline CDR1 is ENHRY and CDR2 SYGVKD. Trimming pared 0 bases from V and 0 bases from J, leaving 10 bases between. This CDR3 is built from 16 residues. In nucleotides, the CDR3 is TGTGCCATCAGTGAGTCCGTTAGCGGTAGCACAGATACGCAGTATTTT. It specifies CAISESVSGSTDTQYF.

The V and J genes are TRBV6-5 and TRBJ1-2, with 9 bases aligning to TRBD1. The CDR3 is 14 residues long. CDR1 and CDR2 from the germline V gene are MNHEY and SVGAGI. V lost 10 bases to trimming and J lost 4 bases; unmatched junction nucleotides: 10. The CDR3 sequence is CATLRDREAYGYTF. CDR3 coding DNA: TGTGCCACCCTCCGGGACAGGGAGGCCTATGGCTACACCTTC.

The rearrangement links TRBV6-7 to TRBJ1-3; TRBD1 is a possible D gene (5 bases). TRBV6-7 is an ORF, and what it does is uncertain. The V end lost 6 bases, the J end lost 0 bases, and 21 bases lay between the germline ends. The CDR3 extends over 18 amino acids. The CDR3 DNA reads as TGTGCCAGCAGCCAGGGTGGGCGGCGCGGGACCTCTGGAAACACCATATATTTT. Encoded protein: CASSQGGRRGTSGNTIYF.

V is TRBV6-5 and J is TRBJ1-1; TRBD1 might be the D (6 bases). The CDR3 totals 15 residues. With 6 bases removed from V and 4 bases from J, the gap between germline ends came to 18 bases. Germline loops: CDR1 MNHEY, CDR2 SVGAGI. CDR3 sequence: CASSNKQGGSTEAFF. The CDR3 DNA reads TGTGCCAGCAGCAATAAACAGGGCGGGAGCACTGAAGCTTTCTTT.

J is TRBJ2-1 and V is TRBV10-2; TRBD1 agrees at 7 bases. The CDR3 is 15 residues long. The trim removed 4 bases at V and 6 bases at J, leaving 9 bases unmatched. The germline V gene has CDR1 WSHSY and CDR2 SAAADI. CDR3 residues: CASSVWDRAANEQFF. The DNA of the CDR3 is TGCGCCAGCAGTGTTTGGGACAGAGCTGCCAATGAGCAGTTCTTC.

The sample holds one count of this clone. The rearrangement uses TRBV19 and TRBJ1-5; TRBD1 aligns across 8 bases. Germline V gene data show CDR1 as LNHDA and CDR2 as SQIVND (reference sequence). The CDR3 is made up of 13 amino acids. The trim removed 7 bases at V and 9 bases at J, leaving 8 bases unmatched. CDR3 sequence reads: CASTPTGEGPQHF. CDR3 nucleotides: TGTGCCAGTACCCCGACAGGGGAAGGGCCCCAGCATTTT.

The CDR3 bases are TGTGCCAGCATCCTACCATCATCGGAGGGTAGCGGGAGGGCCTACAATGAGCAGTTCTTC. Translating it yields CASILPSSEGSGRAYNEQFF. This chain joins TRBV5-4 and TRBJ2-1, with 11 bases that match TRBD2. The CDR3 has 20 amino acids. CDR1 and CDR2 from the germline V gene are SGHNT and YYREEE (reference sequence). The V and J ends lost 6 bases and 2 bases, in that order; junction bases with no gene match: 19.

This chain uses TRBV6-5 with TRBJ1-3; 9 bases are shared with TRBD1. The CDR3 length is 16 residues. With 2 bases clipped from V and 2 bases from J, the junction kept 4 bases outside the gene matches. Per the germline V gene, CDR1 is MNHEY and CDR2 is SVGAGI. The CDR3 loop is CASSYARTGAGNTIYF. Here the CDR3 DNA reads TGTGCCAGCAGTTACGCTAGGACAGGGGCTGGAAACACCATATATTTT.

This clone was recorded a few times. The DNA for the CDR3 is TGTGCCAGCAGTTTATATCGAAGTCAGGGGACCTATGGCTACACCTTC. It is translated as CASSLYRSQGTYGYTF. This chain links TRBV27 with TRBJ1-2; tentatively, D is TRBD1 (6 bases). Germline CDR1 reads MNHEY; CDR2 reads SMNVEV (reference sequence). V was cut by 1 base and J by 4 bases, with 16 bases left in between. The CDR3 extends over 16 amino acids.

This rearrangement joins TRBV18 to TRBJ2-1, with 8 bases fitting TRBD1. Germline V gene sequence: CDR1 KGHSH, CDR2 LQKENI. The CDR3 consists of 16 residues. After removal of 5 bases from V and 4 bases from J, the junction contained 10 bases not matched to a gene. The CDR3 DNA follows: TGTGCCAGCTCAGTTCAACAGGGGGATTTGTACAATGAGCAGTTCTTC. Its protein is CASSVQQGDLYNEQFF.